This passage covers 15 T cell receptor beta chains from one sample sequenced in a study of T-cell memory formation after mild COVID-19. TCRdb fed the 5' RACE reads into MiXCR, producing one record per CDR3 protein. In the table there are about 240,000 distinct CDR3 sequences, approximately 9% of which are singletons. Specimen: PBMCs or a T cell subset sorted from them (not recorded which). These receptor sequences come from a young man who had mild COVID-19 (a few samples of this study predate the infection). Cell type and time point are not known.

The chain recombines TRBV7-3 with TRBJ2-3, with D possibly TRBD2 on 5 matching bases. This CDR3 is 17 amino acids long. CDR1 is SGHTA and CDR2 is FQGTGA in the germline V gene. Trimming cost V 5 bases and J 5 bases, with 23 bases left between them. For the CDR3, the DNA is TGTGCCAGCAGCCCAGGTTACGGACTTCTCAAGCTAGATACGCAGTATTTT. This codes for CASSPGYGLLKLDTQYF.

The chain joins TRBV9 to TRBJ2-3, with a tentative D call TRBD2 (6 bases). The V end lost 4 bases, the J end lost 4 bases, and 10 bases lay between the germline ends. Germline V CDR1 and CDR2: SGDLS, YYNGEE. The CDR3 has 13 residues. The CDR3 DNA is TGTGCCAGCAGCTACCCGGGGGCAGATACGCAGTATTTT. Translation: CASSYPGADTQYF. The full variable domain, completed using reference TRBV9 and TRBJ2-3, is DSGVTQTPKHLITATGQRVTLRCSPRSGDLSVYWYQQSLDQGLQFLIQYYNGEERAKGNILERFSAQQFPDLHSELNLSSLELGDSALYFCASSYPGADTQYFGPGTRLTVL.

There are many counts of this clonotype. CDR3 DNA: TGTGCCAGCAGCTTAGAGTTGGGACAGGGAAAAGATACGCAGTATTTT. It specifies CASSLELGQGKDTQYF. This rearrangement joins TRBV7-6 to TRBJ2-3, with 9 nucleotides matching TRBD1. CDR1 is SGHVS and CDR2 is FNYEAQ in the germline V gene. The CDR3 runs to 16 residues. The V and J ends lost 1 base and 5 bases, in that order; junction bases with no gene match: 7.

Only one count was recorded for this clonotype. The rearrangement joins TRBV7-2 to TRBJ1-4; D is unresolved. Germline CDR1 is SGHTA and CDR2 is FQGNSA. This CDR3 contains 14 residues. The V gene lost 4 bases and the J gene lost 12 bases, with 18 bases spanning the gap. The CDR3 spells CASSSDIRGMELFF. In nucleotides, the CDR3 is TGTGCCAGCAGCTCAGACATACGTGGAATGGAACTGTTTTTT.

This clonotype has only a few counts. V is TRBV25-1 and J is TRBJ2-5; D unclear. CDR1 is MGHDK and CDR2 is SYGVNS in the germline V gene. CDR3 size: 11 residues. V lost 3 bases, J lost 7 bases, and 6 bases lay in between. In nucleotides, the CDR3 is TGTGCCAGCAGTGATCGTGGGACCCAGTACTTC. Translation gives CASSDRGTQYF.

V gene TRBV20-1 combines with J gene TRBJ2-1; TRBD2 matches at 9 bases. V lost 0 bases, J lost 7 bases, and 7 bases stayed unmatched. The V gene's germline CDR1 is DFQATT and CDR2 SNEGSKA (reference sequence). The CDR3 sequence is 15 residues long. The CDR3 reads CSARDPWRGGNEQFF. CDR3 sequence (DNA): TGCAGTGCTAGAGATCCTTGGCGGGGGGGGAATGAGCAGTTCTTC.

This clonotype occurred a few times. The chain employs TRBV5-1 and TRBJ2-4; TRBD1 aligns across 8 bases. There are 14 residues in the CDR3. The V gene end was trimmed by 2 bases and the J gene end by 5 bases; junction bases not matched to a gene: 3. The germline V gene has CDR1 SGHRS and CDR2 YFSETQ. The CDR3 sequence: CASSFATGENIQYF. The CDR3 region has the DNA TGCGCCAGCAGCTTCGCGACAGGGGAAAACATTCAGTACTTC. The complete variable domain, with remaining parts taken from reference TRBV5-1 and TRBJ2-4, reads KAGVTQTPRYLIKTRGQQVTLSCSPISGHRSVSWYQQTPGQGLQFLFEYFSETQRNKGNFPGRFSGRQFSNSRSEMNVSTLELGDSALYLCASSFATGENIQYFGAGTRLSVL.

The CDR3 DNA is TGTGCCAGCAGTACAACCGGACTGGACAATCAGCCCCAGCATTTT. Translating gives CASSTTGLDNQPQHF. The chain recombines TRBV2 with TRBJ1-5; unclear D gene. Trimming took off 5 bases at V and 3 bases at J, with 14 bases between the two ends. Germline CDR1 is SNHLY and CDR2 is FYNNEI. This CDR3 is 15 amino acids long.

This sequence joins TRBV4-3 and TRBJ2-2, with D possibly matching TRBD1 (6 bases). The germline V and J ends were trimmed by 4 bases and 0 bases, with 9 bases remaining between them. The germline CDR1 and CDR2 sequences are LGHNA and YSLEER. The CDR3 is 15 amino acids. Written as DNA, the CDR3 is TGCGCCAGCAGCCTGAGACAGGCGAACACCGGGGAGCTGTTTTTT. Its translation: CASSLRQANTGELFF.

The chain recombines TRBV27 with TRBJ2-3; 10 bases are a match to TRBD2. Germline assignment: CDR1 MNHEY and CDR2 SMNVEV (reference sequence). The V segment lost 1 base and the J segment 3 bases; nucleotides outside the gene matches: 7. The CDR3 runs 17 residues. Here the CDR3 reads CASSLLGSGGSTDTQYF. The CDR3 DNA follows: TGTGCCAGCAGTTTATTAGGTAGCGGGGGGTCGACAGATACGCAGTATTTT.

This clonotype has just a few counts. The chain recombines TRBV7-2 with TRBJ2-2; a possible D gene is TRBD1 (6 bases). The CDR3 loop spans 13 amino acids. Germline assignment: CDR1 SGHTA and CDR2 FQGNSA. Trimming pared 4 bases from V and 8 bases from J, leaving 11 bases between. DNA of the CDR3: TGTGCCAGCAGCTCGACAGGTTCGGGGGAGCTGTTTTTT. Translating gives CASSSTGSGELFF.

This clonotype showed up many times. The CDR3 DNA reads as TGTGCCAGCAGCGAATTAAGGAGGGGCGAGCAGTACGTC. Translating gives CASSELRRGEQYV. V gene TRBV11-2 combines with J gene TRBJ2-7; TRBD2 is a possible D gene (6 bases). Germline CDR1 reads SGHAT; CDR2 reads FQNNGV. The CDR3 is 13 amino acids. V was clipped by 5 bases and J by 6 bases, with 14 bases between them.

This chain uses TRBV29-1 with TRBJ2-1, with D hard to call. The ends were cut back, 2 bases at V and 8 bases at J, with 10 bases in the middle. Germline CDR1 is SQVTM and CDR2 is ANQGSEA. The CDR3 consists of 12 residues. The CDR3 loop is CSVEKAGDEQFF. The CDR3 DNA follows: TGCAGCGTTGAAAAGGCAGGCGATGAGCAGTTCTTC.

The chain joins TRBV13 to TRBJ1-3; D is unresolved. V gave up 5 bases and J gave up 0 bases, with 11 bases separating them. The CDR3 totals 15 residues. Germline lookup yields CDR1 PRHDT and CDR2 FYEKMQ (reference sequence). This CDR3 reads CASSVYTASGNTIYF. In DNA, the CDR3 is TGTGCCAGCAGCGTTTACACCGCCTCTGGAAACACCATATATTTT.

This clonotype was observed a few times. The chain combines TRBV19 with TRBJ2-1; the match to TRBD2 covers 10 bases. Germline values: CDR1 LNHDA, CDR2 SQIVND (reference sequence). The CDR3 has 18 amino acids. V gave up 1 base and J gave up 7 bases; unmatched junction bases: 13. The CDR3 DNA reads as TGTGCCAGTAGTATAGGGTCCAGCGGGGGGGCCCGGGGGAATGAGCAGTTCTTC. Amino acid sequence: CASSIGSSGGARGNEQFF.